This T cell receptor beta chain came from a study of T cells in Graves' hyperthyroidism and ophthalmopathy. Concerning this clonotype itself: A much larger clone differs by one base, so this may be a read error.

The TCR beta CDR3 regions underwent amplification using RNA transcripts as the source. Primed by the HTBI set, a first-round RT-PCR was run on the TCR CDR3. TCRdb re-called the multiplex PCR reads through MiXCR, storing one row per CDR3 protein. The table includes around 280,000 distinct CDR3 sequences, roughly an eighth detected once. There are 14 residues in the CDR3. Germline-derived CDR1 and CDR2 are DFQATT and SNEGSKA (reference sequence). Trimming at V came to 6 bases and at J to 6 bases, leaving 14 bases not matched to a gene. The PBMCs were sourced from fresh peripheral blood (approximately 9 ml).

The V and J genes are TRBV20-1 and TRBJ2-7, with 7 bases identical to TRBD1. The sequence derives from a middle-aged woman with Graves' hyperthyroidism. The source material was blood. The CDR3 loop reads CSAMPETGSLEQYF. The CDR3 region has the DNA TGCAGTGCCATGCCTGAGACAGGGTCTCTCGAGCAGTACTTC.